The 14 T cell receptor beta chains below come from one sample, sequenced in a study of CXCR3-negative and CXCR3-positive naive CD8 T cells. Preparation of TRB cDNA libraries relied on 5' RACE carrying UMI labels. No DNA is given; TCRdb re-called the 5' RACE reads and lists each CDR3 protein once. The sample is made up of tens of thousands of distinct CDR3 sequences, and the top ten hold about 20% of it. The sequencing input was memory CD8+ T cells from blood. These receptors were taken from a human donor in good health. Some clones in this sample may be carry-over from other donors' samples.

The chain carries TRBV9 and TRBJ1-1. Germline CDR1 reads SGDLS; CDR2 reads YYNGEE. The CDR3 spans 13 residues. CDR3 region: CASSVGTNTEAFF. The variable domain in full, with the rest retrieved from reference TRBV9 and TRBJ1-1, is DSGVTQTPKHLITATGQRVTLRCSPRSGDLSVYWYQQSLDQGLQFLIQYYNGEERAKGNILERFSAQQFPDLHSELNLSSLELGDSALYFCASSVGTNTEAFFGQGTRLTVV.

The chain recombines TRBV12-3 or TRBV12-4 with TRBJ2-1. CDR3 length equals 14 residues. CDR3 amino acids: CASSYGTTYNEQFF.

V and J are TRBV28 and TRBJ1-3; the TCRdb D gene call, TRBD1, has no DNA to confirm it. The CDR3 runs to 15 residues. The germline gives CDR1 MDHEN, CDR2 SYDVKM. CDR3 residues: CASSLGAGRGNTIYF. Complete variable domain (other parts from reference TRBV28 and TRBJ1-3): DVKVTQSSRYLVKRTGEKVFLECVQDMDHENMFWYRQDPGLGLRLIYFSYDVKMKEKGDIPEGYSVSREKKERFSLILESASTNQTSMYLCASSLGAGRGNTIYFGEGSWLTVV.

The CDR3 region is CASSWDRGETQYF. The rearrangement links TRBV6-5 to TRBJ2-5; the TCRdb D gene call, TRBD1, has no DNA to confirm it. CDR1 MNHEY and CDR2 SVGAGI come from the germline V gene. The CDR3 runs to 13 residues.

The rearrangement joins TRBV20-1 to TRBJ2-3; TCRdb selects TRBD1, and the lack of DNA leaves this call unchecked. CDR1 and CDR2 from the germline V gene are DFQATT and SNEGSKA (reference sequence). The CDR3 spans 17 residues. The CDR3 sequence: CSARDPGGGRGTDTQYF.

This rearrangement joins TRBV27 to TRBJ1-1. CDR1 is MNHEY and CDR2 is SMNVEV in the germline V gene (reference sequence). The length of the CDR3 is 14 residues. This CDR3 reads CASSFWEGNTEAFF.

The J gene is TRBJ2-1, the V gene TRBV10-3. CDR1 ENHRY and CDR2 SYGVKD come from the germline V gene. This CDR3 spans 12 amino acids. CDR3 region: CAISELGVEQFF.

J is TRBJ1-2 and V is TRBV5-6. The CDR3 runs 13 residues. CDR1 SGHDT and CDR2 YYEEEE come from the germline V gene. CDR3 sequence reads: CASSSGQGYGYTF.

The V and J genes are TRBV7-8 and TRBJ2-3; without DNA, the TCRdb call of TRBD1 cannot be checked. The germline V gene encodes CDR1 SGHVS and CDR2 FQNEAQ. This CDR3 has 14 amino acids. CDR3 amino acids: CASSDGTGVDTQYF.

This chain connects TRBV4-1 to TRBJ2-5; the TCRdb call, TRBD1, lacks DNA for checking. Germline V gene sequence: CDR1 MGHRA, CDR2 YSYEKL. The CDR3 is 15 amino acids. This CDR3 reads CASSQVKGQMETQYF.

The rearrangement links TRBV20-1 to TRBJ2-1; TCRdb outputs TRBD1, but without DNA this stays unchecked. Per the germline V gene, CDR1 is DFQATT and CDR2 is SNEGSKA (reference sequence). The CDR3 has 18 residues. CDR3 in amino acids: CSASQEQGQEVVDNEQFF.

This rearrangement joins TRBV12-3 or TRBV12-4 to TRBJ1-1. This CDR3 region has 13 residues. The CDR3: CASSLGVRTEAFF.

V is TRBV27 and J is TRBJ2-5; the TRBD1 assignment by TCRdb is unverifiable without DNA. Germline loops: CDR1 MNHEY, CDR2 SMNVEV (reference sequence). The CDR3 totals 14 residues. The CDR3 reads CASSPTTGPETQYF.

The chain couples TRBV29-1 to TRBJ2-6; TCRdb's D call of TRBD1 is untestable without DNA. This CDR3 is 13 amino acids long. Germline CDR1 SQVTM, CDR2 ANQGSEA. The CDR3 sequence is CSVAGAGANVLTF.